This T cell receptor beta chain was recovered during a study of CD8 T cells in ankylosing spondylitis. TCRdb fed the 5' RACE reads into MiXCR, producing one record per CDR3 protein. The sample consists of some 240,000 distinct CDR3 sequences, roughly 18% of them appearing once. There are many counts of this clonotype. The antigen remains undetermined. Study results and limitations: As for the disease-linked clones, they showed a CD8+ phenotype and occurred at relatively low frequencies in peripheral blood. Seemingly characteristic of ankylosing spondylitis blood was a TCR beta motif consisting of fewer than 10 highly homologous variants.

This CDR3 spans 15 amino acids. Between the trimmed V and J ends, which lost 1 base and 0 bases, there was a span of 7 bases. Germline V gives CDR1 MGHRA, CDR2 YSYEKL. Input material: blood, either unsorted or a sorted T cell fraction (not recorded which). This clonotype originated in a male donor with ankylosing spondylitis or in good health (not recorded which). This sequence joins TRBV4-1 and TRBJ2-1; D is uncertain. The DNA for the CDR3 is TGCGCCAGCAGCCAAGTAAAGAGCTCCTACAATGAGCAGTTCTTC. It specifies CASSQVKSSYNEQFF.